This T cell receptor beta chain appears in the sequencing data of a study of cytomegalovirus exposure and HLA in healthy donors. V dropped 1 base and J dropped 0 bases, with 12 bases sitting between them. Germline loops: CDR1 KGHSH, CDR2 LQKENI. This CDR3 has 16 residues. A note on this clone: Its matching antigen is unknown.

Use of 60 Vbeta and 13 Jbeta primers characterized the PCR. TCRdb keeps only in-frame clones here, not all; method: immunoSEQ multiplex PCR. The sample includes 130,000 to 150,000 clones, about 73% of them seen just once. Points from the study as a whole: In a later analysis, TCR beta V- and J-gene trimming showed a link to a missense DCLRE1C variant. Highly shared variants forming one cluster were likely a sequencing artifact. Altogether, about 160 TCR beta chains were recorded as cytomegalovirus-associated. A further, later analysis showed that HLA-associated TCR beta chains (compared with equally common others) were more clonally expanded.

The chain couples TRBV18 to TRBJ1-1, with D possibly being TRBD1 (5 bases). The specimen sequenced was PBMCs. The sequence came from a man aged 40-50 years in good health and CMV-seropositive. CDR3 sequence: CASSPLGKGMNTEAFF. The CDR3 DNA reads as TGTGCCAGCTCACCACTGGGTAAGGGGATGAACACTGAAGCTTTCTTT.